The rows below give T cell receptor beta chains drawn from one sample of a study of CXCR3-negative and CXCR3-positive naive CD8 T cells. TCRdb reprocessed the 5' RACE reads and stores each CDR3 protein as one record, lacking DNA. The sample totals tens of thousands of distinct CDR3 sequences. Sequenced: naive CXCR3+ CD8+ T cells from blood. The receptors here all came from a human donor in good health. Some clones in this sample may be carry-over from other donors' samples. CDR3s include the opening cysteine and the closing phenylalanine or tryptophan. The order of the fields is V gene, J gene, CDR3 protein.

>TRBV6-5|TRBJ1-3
CASSYNPGGGDTIYF
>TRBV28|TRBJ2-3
CASSDRDITDTQYF
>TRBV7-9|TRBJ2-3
CASSLAYGGGNGTQYF
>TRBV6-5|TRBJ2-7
CASSYSTGRVYEQYF
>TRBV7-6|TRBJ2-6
CASSLGWGSGANVLTF
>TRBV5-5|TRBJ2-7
CASSLGVPQDEQYF
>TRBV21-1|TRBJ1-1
CASSNQTVSTEAFF
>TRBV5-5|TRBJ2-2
CASREGDRNTGELFF
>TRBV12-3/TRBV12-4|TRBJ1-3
CASSPRGTGFRNTIYF
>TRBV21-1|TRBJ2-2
CASSRAPGTGPPAANTGELFF
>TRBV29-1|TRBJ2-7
CSATTGAGQYF
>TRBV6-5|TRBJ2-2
CASSTRCTGELFF
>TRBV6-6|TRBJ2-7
CASSYSWLGEQYF
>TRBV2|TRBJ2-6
CASTDDSGANVLTF
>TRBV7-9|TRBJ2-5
CASSSTLAGDLQETQYF
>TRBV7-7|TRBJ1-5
CASSCEGVGNQPQHF
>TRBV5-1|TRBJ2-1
CASSLLHSSYNEQFF
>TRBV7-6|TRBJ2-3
CASSNRGRTDTQYF
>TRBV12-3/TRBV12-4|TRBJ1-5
CASSPGSNQPQHF
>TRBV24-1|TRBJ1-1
CATRTGTGTEAFF
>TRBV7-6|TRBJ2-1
CASSLAGGFYNEQFF
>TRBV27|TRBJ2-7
CASSPYRVKMDEQYF
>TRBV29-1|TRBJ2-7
CSVEDAGRGRYEQYF
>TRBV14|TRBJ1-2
CASSQRTGGYNYGYTF
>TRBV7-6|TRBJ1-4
CASSLWTGGATNEKLFF
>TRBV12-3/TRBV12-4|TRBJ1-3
CASSLDGTSGNTIYF
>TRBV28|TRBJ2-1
CASSFKWREGRNEQFF
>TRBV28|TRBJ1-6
CASSLYPGRFNSPLHF
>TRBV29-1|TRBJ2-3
CSVSVGDTQYF
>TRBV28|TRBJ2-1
CASSLRGGARGQFF
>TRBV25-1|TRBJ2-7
CASSTLGEREGSYEQYF
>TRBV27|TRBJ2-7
CASSRRIARDREVRQYF
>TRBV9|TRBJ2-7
CASSQEGLEQYF
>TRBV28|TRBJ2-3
CASTLRRPGDTQYF
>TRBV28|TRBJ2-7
CASCSLSGYEQYF
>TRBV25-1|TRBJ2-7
CASSDPDRSYEQYF
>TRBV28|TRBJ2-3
CASSSWTGPGDTQYF
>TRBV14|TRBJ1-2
CASRKGGGFGYTF
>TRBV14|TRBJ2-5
CASSHGASIPQETQYF
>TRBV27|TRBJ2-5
CASSRAPYSQETQYF
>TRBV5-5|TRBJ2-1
CASSWTGTGLYNEQFF
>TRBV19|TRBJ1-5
CASSITGMRSNQPQHF
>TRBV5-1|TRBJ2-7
CASSLEYGSYEQYF
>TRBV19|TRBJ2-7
CASSYGTGYEQYF
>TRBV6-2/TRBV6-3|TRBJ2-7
CASSYSTVSYEQYF
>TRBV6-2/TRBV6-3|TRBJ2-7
CASSWNSGEQYF
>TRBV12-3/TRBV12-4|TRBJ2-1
CASSRSPSRNEQFF
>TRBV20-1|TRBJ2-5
CSARVPGQNLYTQYF
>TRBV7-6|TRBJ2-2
CASSLAGTGELFF
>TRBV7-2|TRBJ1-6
CASSLAGSESYNSPLHF
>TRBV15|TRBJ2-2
CATSRDLATVTNTGELFF
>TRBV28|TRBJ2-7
CASSRDRVESYEQYF
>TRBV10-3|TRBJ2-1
CAVLEGSSNEQFF
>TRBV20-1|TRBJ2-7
CSATNSLSYEQYF
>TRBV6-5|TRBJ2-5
CASRRGTSGGQETQYF
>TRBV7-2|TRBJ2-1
CASSHRGVYETSGIGNEQFF
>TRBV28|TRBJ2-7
CASTPDSTGDYEQYF